The clone carrying this T cell receptor beta chain was counted a single time. Mismatch with germline at one junction end may stem from a read error. The data were obtained in a study of tumor and adjacent non-tumor tissue in lung cancer. In the study overall: The patients, approximately nine men and four to six women, were 31 to 76 with stage I to III disease.

This sample's RNA came from whole unsorted tissue. The library came from three nested PCR rounds adapted from ARM-PCR protocols. Each CDR3 protein gets one entry after TCRdb re-called the multiplex PCR reads with MiXCR. The sample lists 200,000 or so distinct CDR3 sequences, 60% to 85% occurring once. There are 14 residues in the CDR3. The V gene is TRBV12-3 or TRBV12-4, the J gene TRBJ1-2; 9 bases are a match to TRBD1. The source of this sequence is a man aged 55 to 70 with non-small cell lung cancer. The sequencing sample was made of lung tumor tissue. The CDR3 region has the DNA TGTGCCAGCAATTTACAGGGGGCGGACTATGGCTACATCTTC. This translates into CASNLQGADYGYIF.